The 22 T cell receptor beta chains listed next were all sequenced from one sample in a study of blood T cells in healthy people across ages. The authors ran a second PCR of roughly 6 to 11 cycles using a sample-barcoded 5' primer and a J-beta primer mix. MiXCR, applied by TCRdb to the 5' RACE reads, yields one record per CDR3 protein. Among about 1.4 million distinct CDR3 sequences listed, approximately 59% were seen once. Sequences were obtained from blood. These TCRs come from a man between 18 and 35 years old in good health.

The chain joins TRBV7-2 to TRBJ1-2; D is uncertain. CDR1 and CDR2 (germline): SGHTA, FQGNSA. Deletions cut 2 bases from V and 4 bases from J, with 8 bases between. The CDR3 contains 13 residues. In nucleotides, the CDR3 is TGTGCCAGCAGCTTATTCCGGGTCTATGGCTACACCTTC. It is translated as CASSLFRVYGYTF. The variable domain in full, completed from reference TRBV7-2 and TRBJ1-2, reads GAGVSQSPSNKVTEKGKDVELRCDPISGHTALYWYRQSLGQGLEFLIYFQGNSAPDKSGLPSDRFSAERTGGSVSTLTIQRTQQEDSAVYLCASSLFRVYGYTFGSGTRLTVV.

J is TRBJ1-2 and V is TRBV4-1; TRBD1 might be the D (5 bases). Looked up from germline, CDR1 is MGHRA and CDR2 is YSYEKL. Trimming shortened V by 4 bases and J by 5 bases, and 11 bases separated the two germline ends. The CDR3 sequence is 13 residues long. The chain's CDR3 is CASSRERGYGYTF. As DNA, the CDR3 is TGCGCCAGCAGCCGCGAGCGGGGGTATGGCTACACCTTC.

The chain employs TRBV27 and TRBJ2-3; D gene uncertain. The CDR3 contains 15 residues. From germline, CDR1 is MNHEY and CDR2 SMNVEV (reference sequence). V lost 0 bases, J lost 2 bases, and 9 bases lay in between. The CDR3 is CASSLSLGPTDTQYF. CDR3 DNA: TGTGCCAGCAGTTTATCTCTAGGCCCCACAGATACGCAGTATTTT.

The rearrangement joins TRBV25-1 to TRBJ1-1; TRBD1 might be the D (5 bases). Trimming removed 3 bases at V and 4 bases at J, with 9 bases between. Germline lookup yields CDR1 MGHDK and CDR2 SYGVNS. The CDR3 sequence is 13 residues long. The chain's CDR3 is CASSESGSTEAFF. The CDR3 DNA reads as TGTGCCAGCAGTGAGTCAGGGAGCACTGAAGCTTTCTTT.

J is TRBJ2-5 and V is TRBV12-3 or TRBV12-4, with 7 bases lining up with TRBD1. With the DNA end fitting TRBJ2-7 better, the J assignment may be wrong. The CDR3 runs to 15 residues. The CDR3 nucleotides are TGTGCCAGCAGTTGCCCTACAGGGGAGAAAGACGAGCAGTACTTC. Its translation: CASSCPTGEKDEQYF.

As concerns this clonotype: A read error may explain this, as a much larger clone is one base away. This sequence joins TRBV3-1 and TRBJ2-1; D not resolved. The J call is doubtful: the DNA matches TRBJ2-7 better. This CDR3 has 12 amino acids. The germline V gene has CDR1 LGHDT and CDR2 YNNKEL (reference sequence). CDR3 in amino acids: CASTSTYNEQYF. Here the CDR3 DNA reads TGTGCCAGCACTTCTACCTACAATGAGCAGTACTTC.

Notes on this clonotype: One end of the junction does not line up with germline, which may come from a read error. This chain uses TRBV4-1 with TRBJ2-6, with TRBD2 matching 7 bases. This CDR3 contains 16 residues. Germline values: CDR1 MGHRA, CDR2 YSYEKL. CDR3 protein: CASSPRGVSGANALTF. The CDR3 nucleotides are TGCGCCAGCAGCCCCCGGGGGGTCTCTGGGGCCAACGCCCTGACTTTC.

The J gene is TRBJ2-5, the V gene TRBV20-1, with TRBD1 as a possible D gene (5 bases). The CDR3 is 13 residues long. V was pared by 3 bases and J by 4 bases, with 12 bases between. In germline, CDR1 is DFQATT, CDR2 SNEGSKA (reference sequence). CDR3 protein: CSARFQGRETQYF. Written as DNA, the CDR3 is TGCAGTGCTAGGTTCCAGGGTAGAGAGACCCAGTACTTC.

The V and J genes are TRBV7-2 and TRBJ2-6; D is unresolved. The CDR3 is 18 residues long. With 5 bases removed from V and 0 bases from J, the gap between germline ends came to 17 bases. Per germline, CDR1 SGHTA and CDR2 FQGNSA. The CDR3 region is CASSVGPLTSSGANVLTF. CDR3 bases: TGTGCCAGCAGCGTAGGACCTCTTACTTCCTCTGGGGCCAACGTCCTGACTTTC.

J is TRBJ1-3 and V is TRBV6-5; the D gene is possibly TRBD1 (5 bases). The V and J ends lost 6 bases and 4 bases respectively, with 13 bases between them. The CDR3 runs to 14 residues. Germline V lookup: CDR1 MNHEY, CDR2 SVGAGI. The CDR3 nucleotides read TGTGCCAGCAGGCTCAGGGAGATGGGAAACACCATATATTTT. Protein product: CASRLREMGNTIYF.

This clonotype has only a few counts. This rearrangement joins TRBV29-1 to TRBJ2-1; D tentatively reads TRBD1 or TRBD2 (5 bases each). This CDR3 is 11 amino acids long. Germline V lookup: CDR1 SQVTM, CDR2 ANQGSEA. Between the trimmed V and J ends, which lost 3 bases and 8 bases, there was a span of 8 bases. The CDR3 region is CSVEVGDEQFF. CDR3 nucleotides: TGCAGCGTTGAGGTGGGGGATGAGCAGTTCTTC.

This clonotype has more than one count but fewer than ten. In nucleotides, the CDR3 is TGCGCCAGCAGCTTGGGGGACAGGGAAGAAGCTTTCTTT. This codes for CASSLGDREEAFF. The chain recombines TRBV5-1 with TRBJ1-1; 9 bases are a match to TRBD1. This CDR3 has 13 residues. Germline V gives CDR1 SGHRS, CDR2 YFSETQ. With 0 bases clipped from V and 8 bases from J, the junction kept 2 bases outside the gene matches. The full variable domain, with the rest looked up from reference TRBV5-1 and TRBJ1-1, is KAGVTQTPRYLIKTRGQQVTLSCSPISGHRSVSWYQQTPGQGLQFLFEYFSETQRNKGNFPGRFSGRQFSNSRSEMNVSTLELGDSALYLCASSLGDREEAFFGQGTRLTVV.

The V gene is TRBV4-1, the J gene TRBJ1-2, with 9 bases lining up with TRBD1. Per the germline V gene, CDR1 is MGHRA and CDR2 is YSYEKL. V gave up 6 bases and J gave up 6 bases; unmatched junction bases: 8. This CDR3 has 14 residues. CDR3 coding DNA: TGCGCCAGCAGGGGACAGGGATTGTTGGATGGCTACACCTTC. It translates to CASRGQGLLDGYTF.

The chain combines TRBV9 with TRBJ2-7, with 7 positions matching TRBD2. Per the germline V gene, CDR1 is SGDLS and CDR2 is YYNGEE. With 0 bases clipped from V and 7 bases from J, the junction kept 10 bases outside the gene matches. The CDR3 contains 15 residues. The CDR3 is CASSVGAGDYNEQYF. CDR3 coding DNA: TGTGCCAGCAGCGTAGGCGCGGGGGACTACAATGAGCAGTACTTC.

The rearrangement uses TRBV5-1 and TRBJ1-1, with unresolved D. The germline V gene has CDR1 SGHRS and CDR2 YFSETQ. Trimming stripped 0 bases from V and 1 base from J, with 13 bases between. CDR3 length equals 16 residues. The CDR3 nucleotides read TGCGCCAGCAGCTTGGGGTGGCAGACTCCGAACACTGAAGCTTTCTTT. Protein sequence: CASSLGWQTPNTEAFF.

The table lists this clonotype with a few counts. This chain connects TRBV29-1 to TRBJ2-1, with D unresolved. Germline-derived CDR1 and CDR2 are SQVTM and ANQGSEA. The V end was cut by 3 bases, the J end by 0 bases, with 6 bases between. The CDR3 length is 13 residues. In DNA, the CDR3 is TGCAGCGTTGATCGAGACTCCTACAATGAGCAGTTCTTC. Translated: CSVDRDSYNEQFF.

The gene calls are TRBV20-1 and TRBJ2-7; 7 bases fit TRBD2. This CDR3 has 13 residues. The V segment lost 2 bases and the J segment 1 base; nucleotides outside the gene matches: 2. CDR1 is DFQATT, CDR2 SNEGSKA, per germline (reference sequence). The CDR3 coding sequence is TGCAGTGCTAGACTAGCGGATTCCTACGAGCAGTACTTC. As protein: CSARLADSYEQYF.

CDR3 in amino acids: CASSLVLGQGGWDQPQHF. CDR3 in DNA: TGTGCCAGCAGCTTAGTCCTGGGGCAGGGAGGCTGGGATCAGCCCCAGCATTTT. J is TRBJ1-5 and V is TRBV7-9, with D possibly being TRBD1 (5 bases). Between the trimmed V and J ends, which lost 1 base and 5 bases, there was a span of 21 bases. There are 18 residues in the CDR3. Germline CDR1 reads SEHNR; CDR2 reads FQNEAQ (reference sequence).

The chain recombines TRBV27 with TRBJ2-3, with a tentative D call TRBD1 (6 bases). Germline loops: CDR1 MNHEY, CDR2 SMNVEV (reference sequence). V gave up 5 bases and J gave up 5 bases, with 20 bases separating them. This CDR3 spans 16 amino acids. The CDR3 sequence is CASSLRTDVFGDTQYF. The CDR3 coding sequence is TGTGCCAGCAGTCTCAGGACAGATGTATTCGGAGATACGCAGTATTTT.

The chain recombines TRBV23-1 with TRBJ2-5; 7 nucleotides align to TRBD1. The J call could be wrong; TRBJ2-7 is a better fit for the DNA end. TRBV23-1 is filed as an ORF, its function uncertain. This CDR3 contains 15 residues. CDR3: CASSQPLGQSYEQYF. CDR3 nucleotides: TGCGCCAGCAGTCAACCCCTGGGACAGTCTTACGAGCAGTACTTC.

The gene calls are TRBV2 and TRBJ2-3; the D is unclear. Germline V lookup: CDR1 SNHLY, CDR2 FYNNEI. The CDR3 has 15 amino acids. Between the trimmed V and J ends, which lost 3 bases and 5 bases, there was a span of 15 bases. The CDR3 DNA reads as TGTGCCAGCAGTGATGGGTCGGCTTGGGGAGATACGCAGTATTTT. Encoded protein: CASSDGSAWGDTQYF.

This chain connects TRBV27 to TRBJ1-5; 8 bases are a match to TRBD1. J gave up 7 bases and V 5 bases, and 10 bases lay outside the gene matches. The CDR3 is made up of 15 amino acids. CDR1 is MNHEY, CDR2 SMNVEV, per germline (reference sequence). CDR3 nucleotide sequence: TGTGCCAGCAGTCCCTTGACAGGGGCGGACCAGCCCCAGCATTTT. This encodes CASSPLTGADQPQHF.